Listed below are T cell receptor beta chains from one sample, sequenced in a study of blood T cell repertoires in COVID-19. Method: immunoSEQ multiplex PCR; TCRdb's copy keeps in-frame clones and lacks some. The table records a few hundred thousand clones, approximately 86% of them present only once. Material for sequencing was peripheral blood. The source is a human donor in a cohort sampled during active COVID-19. Each CDR3 is given with its conserved first and last residue. Each record gives: D gene, J gene, V gene, clone size, CDR3 protein, CDR3 DNA. D genes are given only for firm matches. Size tells how often a clone was seen (once, few, many) or the class of an expanded clone, and some rows leave it out.

D gene: TRBD1; J gene: TRBJ1-2; V gene: TRBV23-1; clone size: once; CDR3 protein: CARKIPGQGEYGYTF; CDR3 DNA: TGCGCCAGGAAAATTCCGGGACAGGGGGAATATGGCTACACCTTC
D gene: TRBD2; J gene: TRBJ2-3; V gene: TRBV7-3; clone size: NA; CDR3 protein: CASSPGLETDTQYF; CDR3 DNA: TGTGCCAGCTCTCCGGGACTAGAGACAGATACGCAGTATTTT
D gene: NA; J gene: TRBJ2-7; V gene: TRBV6-5; clone size: NA; CDR3 protein: CASKSTADLYEQYF; CDR3 DNA: TGTGCCAGCAAGAGCACAGCGGATCTCTACGAGCAGTACTTC
D gene: TRBD1; J gene: TRBJ1-1; V gene: TRBV4-3; clone size: few; CDR3 protein: CASSQEADRGDTEAFF; CDR3 DNA: TGCGCCAGCAGCCAAGAAGCGGACAGGGGGGACACTGAAGCTTTCTTT
D gene: NA; J gene: TRBJ2-7; V gene: TRBV6-6; clone size: NA; CDR3 protein: CASRREAWSSYEQYF; CDR3 DNA: TGTGCCAGCAGACGTGAGGCTTGGAGCTCCTACGAGCAGTACTTC
D gene: TRBD1; J gene: TRBJ1-6; V gene: TRBV30; clone size: NA; CDR3 protein: CAWTGGYNSPLHF; CDR3 DNA: TGTGCCTGGACAGGGGGATACAATTCACCCCTCCACTTT
D gene: NA; J gene: TRBJ1-6; V gene: TRBV6-5; clone size: NA; CDR3 protein: CASRWDSGTLHF; CDR3 DNA: TGTGCCAGCAGATGGGACTCAGGGACCCTCCACTTT
D gene: NA; J gene: TRBJ2-7; V gene: TRBV20-1; clone size: once; CDR3 protein: CSARAGYEQYF; CDR3 DNA: TGCAGTGCCCGCGCCGGGTACGAGCAGTACTTC
D gene: NA; J gene: TRBJ2-1; V gene: TRBV20-1; clone size: NA; CDR3 protein: CSASESLHNEQFF; CDR3 DNA: TGCAGTGCTAGTGAGAGCTTACACAATGAGCAGTTCTTC
D gene: TRBD1; J gene: TRBJ2-7; V gene: TRBV6-5; clone size: NA; CDR3 protein: CASSFTGGQYF; CDR3 DNA: TGTGCCAGCAGTTTTACAGGGGGCCAGTACTTC
D gene: NA; J gene: TRBJ2-7; V gene: TRBV18; clone size: NA; CDR3 protein: CASSTTDRQPYEQYF; CDR3 DNA: TGTGCCAGCTCAACTACGGACAGACAACCCTACGAGCAGTACTTC
D gene: NA; J gene: TRBJ2-4; V gene: TRBV7-2; clone size: NA; CDR3 protein: CASSRGSGVQNIQYF; CDR3 DNA: TGTGCCAGCAGCAGAGGGTCGGGGGTTCAAAACATTCAGTACTTC
D gene: NA; J gene: TRBJ2-7; V gene: TRBV10-3; clone size: NA; CDR3 protein: CAIKEADSYEQYF; CDR3 DNA: TGTGCCATCAAAGAGGCGGACTCCTACGAGCAGTACTTC
D gene: NA; J gene: TRBJ2-7; V gene: TRBV6-6; clone size: NA; CDR3 protein: CATLAGPYEQYF; CDR3 DNA: TGTGCCACCCTTGCGGGCCCCTACGAGCAGTACTTC
D gene: NA; J gene: TRBJ2-3; V gene: TRBV19; clone size: NA; CDR3 protein: CASRTADTQYF; CDR3 DNA: TGTGCCAGTAGAACGGCAGATACGCAGTATTTT
D gene: NA; J gene: TRBJ1-1; V gene: TRBV4-1; clone size: NA; CDR3 protein: CASRREAGTEAFF; CDR3 DNA: TGCGCCAGCAGGAGGGAGGCTGGGACTGAAGCTTTCTTT
D gene: TRBD2; J gene: TRBJ2-7; V gene: TRBV2; clone size: NA; CDR3 protein: CASSSNPLAGVPYEQYF; CDR3 DNA: TGTGCCAGCAGTTCAAACCCACTAGCGGGGGTCCCCTACGAGCAGTACTTC
D gene: NA; J gene: TRBJ1-1; V gene: TRBV7-3; clone size: NA; CDR3 protein: CASSLFSFDSVGRTEAFF; CDR3 DNA: TGTGCCAGCAGCTTATTCAGTTTCGACTCAGTAGGGAGAACTGAAGCTTTCTTT
D gene: TRBD1; J gene: TRBJ2-7; V gene: TRBV27; clone size: NA; CDR3 protein: CASSLIPQGAKGEQYF; CDR3 DNA: TGTGCCAGCAGTTTAATTCCCCAGGGGGCGAAGGGCGAGCAGTACTTC
D gene: NA; J gene: TRBJ1-5; V gene: TRBV30; clone size: NA; CDR3 protein: CACGRQGIQPQHF; CDR3 DNA: TGTGCCTGCGGGCGCCAGGGAATTCAGCCCCAGCATTTT
D gene: TRBD1; J gene: TRBJ1-4; V gene: TRBV5-4; clone size: NA; CDR3 protein: CASSLRTGNEKLFF; CDR3 DNA: TGTGCCAGCAGCTTAAGGACAGGGAATGAAAAACTGTTTTTT
D gene: NA; J gene: TRBJ2-7; V gene: TRBV6-2/TRBV6-3; clone size: NA; CDR3 protein: CASSYVIRRVEYEQYF; CDR3 DNA: TGTGCCAGCAGTTACGTGATAAGGAGGGTAGAATACGAGCAGTACTTC
D gene: NA; J gene: TRBJ2-7; V gene: TRBV9; clone size: NA; CDR3 protein: CASSSNIVEPSYEQYF; CDR3 DNA: TGTGCCAGCAGCTCTAATATTGTTGAGCCATCCTACGAGCAGTACTTC
D gene: TRBD2; J gene: TRBJ2-7; V gene: TRBV7-8; clone size: NA; CDR3 protein: CASSVRLAGPGEQYF; CDR3 DNA: TGTGCCAGCAGCGTAAGACTAGCGGGCCCGGGGGAGCAGTACTTC
D gene: NA; J gene: TRBJ1-2; V gene: TRBV19; clone size: once; CDR3 protein: CASRIANYGYTF; CDR3 DNA: TGTGCCAGCAGGATTGCTAACTATGGCTACACCTTC
D gene: NA; J gene: TRBJ1-1; V gene: TRBV7-2; clone size: NA; CDR3 protein: CASSLRSGEWAEAFF; CDR3 DNA: TGTGCCAGCAGCTTAAGGTCCGGGGAATGGGCTGAAGCTTTCTTT
D gene: NA; J gene: TRBJ1-5; V gene: TRBV19; clone size: NA; CDR3 protein: CASSIARPGSGQPQHF; CDR3 DNA: TGTGCCAGTAGTATAGCTAGGCCAGGGTCGGGTCAGCCCCAGCATTTT
D gene: NA; J gene: TRBJ1-2; V gene: TRBV28; clone size: NA; CDR3 protein: CASSPLDNYGYTF; CDR3 DNA: TGTGCCAGCAGTCCATTAGATAACTATGGCTACACCTTC
D gene: NA; J gene: TRBJ1-3; V gene: TRBV5-1; clone size: NA; CDR3 protein: CASSLDRGVTSGNTIYF; CDR3 DNA: TGCGCCAGCAGCTTGGATCGGGGGGTTACATCTGGAAACACCATATATTTT
D gene: TRBD1; J gene: TRBJ2-5; V gene: TRBV12-3/TRBV12-4; clone size: NA; CDR3 protein: CASSTGEETQYF; CDR3 DNA: TGTGCCAGCTCCACAGGGGAAGAGACCCAGTACTTC
D gene: NA; J gene: TRBJ1-2; V gene: TRBV25-1; clone size: NA; CDR3 protein: CASSDWGANYGYTF; CDR3 DNA: TGTGCCAGCAGTGACTGGGGCGCCAACTATGGCTACACCTTC
D gene: NA; J gene: TRBJ1-2; V gene: TRBV21-1; clone size: NA; CDR3 protein: CASGLGDSFYGYTF; CDR3 DNA: TGTGCCAGCGGCCTAGGCGACAGTTTCTATGGCTACACCTTC
D gene: TRBD1; J gene: TRBJ1-5; V gene: TRBV5-8; clone size: once; CDR3 protein: CASSGTGHQPQHF; CDR3 DNA: TGTGCCAGCAGCGGGACAGGGCATCAGCCCCAGCATTTT
D gene: NA; J gene: TRBJ1-4; V gene: TRBV29-1; clone size: NA; CDR3 protein: CSVEKGEKLFF; CDR3 DNA: TGCAGCGTTGAGAAGGGGGAAAAACTGTTTTTT
D gene: TRBD2; J gene: TRBJ2-7; V gene: TRBV27; clone size: NA; CDR3 protein: CASSRDPFGAGGMYEQYF; CDR3 DNA: TGTGCCAGCAGTCGAGACCCCTTCGGGGCGGGAGGGATGTACGAGCAGTACTTC
D gene: TRBD1; J gene: TRBJ2-7; V gene: TRBV2; clone size: NA; CDR3 protein: CASRPTGSYEQYF; CDR3 DNA: TGTGCCAGCAGACCGACAGGGTCTTACGAGCAGTACTTC
D gene: NA; J gene: TRBJ2-7; V gene: TRBV6-2/TRBV6-3; clone size: NA; CDR3 protein: CASSPGEDYEQYF; CDR3 DNA: TGTGCCAGCAGTCCCGGGGAGGACTACGAGCAGTACTTC
D gene: NA; J gene: TRBJ2-5; V gene: TRBV5-1; clone size: once; CDR3 protein: CARRIQETQYF; CDR3 DNA: TGCGCCAGGAGAATCCAAGAGACCCAGTACTTC
D gene: TRBD2; J gene: TRBJ2-3; V gene: TRBV6-5; clone size: NA; CDR3 protein: CASSFNGDYTDTQYF; CDR3 DNA: TGTGCCAGCAGCTTTAACGGGGACTACACAGATACGCAGTATTTT
D gene: TRBD2; J gene: TRBJ2-7; V gene: TRBV5-4; clone size: once; CDR3 protein: CASGFRGGGRELSYEQYF; CDR3 DNA: TGTGCCAGCGGGTTTCGTGGGGGAGGGCGGGAACTCTCCTACGAGCAGTACTTC
D gene: NA; J gene: TRBJ2-7; V gene: TRBV28; clone size: NA; CDR3 protein: CASRPDSRRAYEQYF; CDR3 DNA: TGTGCCAGCAGGCCCGACTCGCGCCGAGCCTACGAGCAGTACTTC
D gene: TRBD1; J gene: TRBJ2-7; V gene: TRBV6-5; clone size: NA; CDR3 protein: CASSYSWTGAIYEQYF; CDR3 DNA: TGTGCCAGCAGTTACTCGTGGACAGGGGCTATCTACGAGCAGTACTTC
D gene: NA; J gene: TRBJ2-7; V gene: TRBV27; clone size: NA; CDR3 protein: CASSLGGLEHEQYF; CDR3 DNA: TGTGCCAGCAGTTTAGGGGGACTGGAGCACGAGCAGTACTTC
D gene: NA; J gene: TRBJ1-1; V gene: TRBV19; clone size: NA; CDR3 protein: CASTRSGMNTEAFF; CDR3 DNA: TGTGCCAGTACTCGTTCGGGTATGAACACTGAAGCTTTCTTT
D gene: TRBD1; J gene: TRBJ1-4; V gene: TRBV19; clone size: NA; CDR3 protein: CASSPRDRTNEKLFF; CDR3 DNA: TGTGCCAGTAGTCCTCGGGACAGGACAAATGAAAAACTGTTTTTT
D gene: NA; J gene: TRBJ1-1; V gene: TRBV2; clone size: NA; CDR3 protein: CASSAGRENTEAFF; CDR3 DNA: TGTGCCAGCAGTGCGGGGAGGGAGAACACTGAAGCTTTCTTT
D gene: NA; J gene: TRBJ1-5; V gene: TRBV19; clone size: NA; CDR3 protein: CASSMSGNQPQHF; CDR3 DNA: TGTGCCAGTAGTATGTCCGGTAATCAGCCCCAGCATTTT
D gene: TRBD2; J gene: TRBJ2-1; V gene: TRBV9; clone size: NA; CDR3 protein: CASSELAGTYNEQFF; CDR3 DNA: TGTGCCAGCAGCGAACTAGCGGGGACCTACAATGAGCAGTTCTTC
D gene: NA; J gene: TRBJ2-7; V gene: TRBV30; clone size: NA; CDR3 protein: CAWSVSYEQYF; CDR3 DNA: TGTGCCTGGAGTGTGAGTTACGAGCAGTACTTC
D gene: TRBD2; J gene: TRBJ2-5; V gene: TRBV30; clone size: NA; CDR3 protein: CAWTGGETQYF; CDR3 DNA: TGTGCCTGGACGGGGGGGGAGACCCAGTACTTC
D gene: TRBD1; J gene: TRBJ2-7; V gene: TRBV28; clone size: NA; CDR3 protein: CASSLTGGYEQYF; CDR3 DNA: TGTGCCAGCAGTCTCACAGGGGGCTACGAGCAGTACTTC
D gene: NA; J gene: TRBJ1-2; V gene: TRBV10-2; clone size: NA; CDR3 protein: CASSESAVVVDGYTF; CDR3 DNA: TGCGCCAGCAGTGAGTCCGCCGTCGTAGTAGATGGCTACACCTTC
D gene: TRBD2; J gene: TRBJ2-7; V gene: TRBV27; clone size: NA; CDR3 protein: CASSPRAGGRQYEQYF; CDR3 DNA: TGTGCCAGCAGTCCCCGGGCGGGGGGGCGCCAGTACGAGCAGTACTTC